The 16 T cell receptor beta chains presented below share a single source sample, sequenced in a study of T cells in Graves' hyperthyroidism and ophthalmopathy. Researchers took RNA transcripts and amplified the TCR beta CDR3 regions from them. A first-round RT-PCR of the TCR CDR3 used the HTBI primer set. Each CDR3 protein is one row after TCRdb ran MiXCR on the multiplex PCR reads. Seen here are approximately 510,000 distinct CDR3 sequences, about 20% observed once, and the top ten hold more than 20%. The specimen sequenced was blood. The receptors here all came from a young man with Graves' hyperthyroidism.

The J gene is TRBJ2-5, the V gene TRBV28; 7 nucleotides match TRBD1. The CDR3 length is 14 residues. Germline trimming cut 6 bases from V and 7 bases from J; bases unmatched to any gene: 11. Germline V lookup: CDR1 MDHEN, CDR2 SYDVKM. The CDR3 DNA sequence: TGTGCCAGCAGGAGAGCCGGGACAGCACCGACCCAGTACTTC. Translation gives CASRRAGTAPTQYF.

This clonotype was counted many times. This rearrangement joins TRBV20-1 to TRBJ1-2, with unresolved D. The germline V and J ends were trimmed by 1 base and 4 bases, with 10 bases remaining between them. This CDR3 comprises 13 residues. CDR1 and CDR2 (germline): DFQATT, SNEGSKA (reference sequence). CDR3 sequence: CSARVGGSYGYTF. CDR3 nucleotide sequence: TGCAGTGCTAGAGTAGGCGGGAGCTATGGCTACACCTTC.

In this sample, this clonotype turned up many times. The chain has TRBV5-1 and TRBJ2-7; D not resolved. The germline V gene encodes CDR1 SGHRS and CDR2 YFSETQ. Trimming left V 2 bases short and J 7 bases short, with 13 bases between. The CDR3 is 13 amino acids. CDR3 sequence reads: CASSFQDAGEQYF. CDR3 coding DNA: TGCGCCAGCAGCTTTCAGGATGCTGGGGAGCAGTACTTC.

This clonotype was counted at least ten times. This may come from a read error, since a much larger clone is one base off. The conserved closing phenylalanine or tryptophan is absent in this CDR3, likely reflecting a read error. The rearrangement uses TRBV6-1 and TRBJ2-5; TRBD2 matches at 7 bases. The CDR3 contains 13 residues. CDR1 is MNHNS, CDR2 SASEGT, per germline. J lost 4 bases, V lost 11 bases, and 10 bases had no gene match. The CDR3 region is CAGGLPPGETQYL. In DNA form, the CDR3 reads TGTGCCGGGGGACTACCACCAGGAGAGACCCAGTACCTC.

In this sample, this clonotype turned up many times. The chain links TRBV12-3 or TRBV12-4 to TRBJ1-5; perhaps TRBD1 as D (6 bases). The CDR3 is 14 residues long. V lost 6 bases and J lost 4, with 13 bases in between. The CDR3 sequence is CASSPIQGNQPQHF. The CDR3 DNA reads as TGTGCCAGCAGCCCTATTCAGGGGAATCAGCCCCAGCATTTT.

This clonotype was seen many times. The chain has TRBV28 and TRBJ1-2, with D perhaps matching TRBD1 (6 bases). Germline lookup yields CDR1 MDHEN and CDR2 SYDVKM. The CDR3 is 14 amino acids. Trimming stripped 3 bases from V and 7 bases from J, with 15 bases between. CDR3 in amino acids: CASSFPGEAFGYTF. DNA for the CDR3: TGTGCCAGCAGTTTTCCAGGGGAGGCCTTTGGCTACACCTTC.

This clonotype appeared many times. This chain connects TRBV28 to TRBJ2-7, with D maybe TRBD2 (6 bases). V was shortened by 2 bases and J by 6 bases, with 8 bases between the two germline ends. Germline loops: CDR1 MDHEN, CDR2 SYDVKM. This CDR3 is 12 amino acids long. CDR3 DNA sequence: TGTGCCAGCAGTTTAGTGGGGGGCGAGCAGTACTTC. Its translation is CASSLVGGEQYF. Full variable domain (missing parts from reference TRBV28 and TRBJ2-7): DVKVTQSSRYLVKRTGEKVFLECVQDMDHENMFWYRQDPGLGLRLIYFSYDVKMKEKGDIPEGYSVSREKKERFSLILESASTNQTSMYLCASSLVGGEQYFGPGTRLTVT.

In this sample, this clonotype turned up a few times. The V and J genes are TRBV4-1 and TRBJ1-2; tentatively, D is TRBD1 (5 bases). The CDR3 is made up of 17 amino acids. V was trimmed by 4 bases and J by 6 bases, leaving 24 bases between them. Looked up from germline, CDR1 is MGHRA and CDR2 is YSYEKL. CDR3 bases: TGCGCCAGCAGCCGAGTAAGGGGTTTGGGGCAACCCCATGGCTACACCTTC. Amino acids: CASSRVRGLGQPHGYTF.

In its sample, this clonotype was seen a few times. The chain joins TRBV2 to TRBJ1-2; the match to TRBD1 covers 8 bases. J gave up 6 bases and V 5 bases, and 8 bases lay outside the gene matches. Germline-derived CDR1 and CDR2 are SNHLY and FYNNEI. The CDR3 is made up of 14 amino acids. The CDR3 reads CASSRPGGADGYTF. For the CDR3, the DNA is TGTGCCAGCAGTCGTCCAGGGGGCGCTGATGGCTACACCTTC.

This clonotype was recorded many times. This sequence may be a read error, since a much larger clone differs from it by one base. CDR3 amino acids: CASGLTGGGTEACF. The CDR3 DNA sequence: TGTGCTAGTGGACTTACCGGGGGCGGGACTGAAGCTTGCTTT. This rearrangement joins TRBV12-5 to TRBJ1-1; possible D gene TRBD1, 6 bases. The CDR3 is 14 residues long. Germline assignment: CDR1 LGHNT and CDR2 FRNRAP.

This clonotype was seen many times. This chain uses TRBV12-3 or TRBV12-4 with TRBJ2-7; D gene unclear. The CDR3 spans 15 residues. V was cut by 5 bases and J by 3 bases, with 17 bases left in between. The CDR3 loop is CASSRSRALNYEQYF. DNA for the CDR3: TGTGCCAGCAGTAGAAGCCGGGCCTTAAACTACGAGCAGTACTTC.

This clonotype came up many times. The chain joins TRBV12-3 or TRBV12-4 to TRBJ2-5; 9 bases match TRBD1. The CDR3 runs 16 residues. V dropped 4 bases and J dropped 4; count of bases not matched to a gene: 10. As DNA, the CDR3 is TGTGCCAGCAGTTCAGGGAAACAGGGGGCTGGAGAGACCCAGTACTTC. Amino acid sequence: CASSSGKQGAGETQYF.

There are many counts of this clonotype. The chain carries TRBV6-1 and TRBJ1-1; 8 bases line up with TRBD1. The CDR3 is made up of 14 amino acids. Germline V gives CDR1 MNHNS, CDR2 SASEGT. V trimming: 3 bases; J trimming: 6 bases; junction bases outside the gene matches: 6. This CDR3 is CASSEGQVLAEAFF. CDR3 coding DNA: TGTGCCAGCAGTGAGGGACAGGTTTTAGCTGAAGCTTTCTTT.

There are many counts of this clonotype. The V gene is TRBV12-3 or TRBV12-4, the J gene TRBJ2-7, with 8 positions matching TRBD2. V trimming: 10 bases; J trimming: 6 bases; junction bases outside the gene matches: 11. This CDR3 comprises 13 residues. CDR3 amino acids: CATSGTRDGEQYF. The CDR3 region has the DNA TGTGCCACCTCCGGGACTAGGGACGGCGAGCAGTACTTC.

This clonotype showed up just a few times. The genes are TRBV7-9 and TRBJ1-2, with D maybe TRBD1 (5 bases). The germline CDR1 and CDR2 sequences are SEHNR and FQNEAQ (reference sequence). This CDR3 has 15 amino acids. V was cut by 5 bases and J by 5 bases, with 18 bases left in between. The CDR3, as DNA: TGTGCCAGCAGCCCTCCCGGTGGGACGGTATATGGCTACACCTTC. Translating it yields CASSPPGGTVYGYTF.

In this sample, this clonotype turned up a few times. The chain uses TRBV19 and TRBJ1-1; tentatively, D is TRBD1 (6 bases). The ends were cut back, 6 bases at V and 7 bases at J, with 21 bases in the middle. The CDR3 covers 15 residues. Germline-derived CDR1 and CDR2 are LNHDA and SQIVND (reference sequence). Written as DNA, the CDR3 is TGTGCCAGTAGATCCCCTCTGACAGGTGTATATGAAGCTTTCTTT. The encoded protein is CASRSPLTGVYEAFF.